This is a list of T cell receptor beta chains from one sample in a study of human T cells and chemical hapten exposure. One entry per CDR3 protein, called by TCRdb with MiXCR from the RACE reads. This table holds 60,000 to 80,000 distinct CDR3 sequences, around 7% found once. Here the sequenced sample was whole blood, taken in connection with sensitization to the hapten diphenylcyclopropenone (DPC). These receptors originate from a woman between 25 and 40 years old with alopecia areata. Some clones in this sample may be carry-over from other donors' samples. CDR3s include the opening cysteine and the closing phenylalanine or tryptophan. The order of the fields is D gene, V gene, J gene, clone size, CDR3 protein, CDR3 DNA. D genes are given only for firm matches. Clone size is given for some rows only: seen once, a few or many times, or a class if the clone is expanded.

>NA|TRBV6-1|TRBJ1-4|NA
CASTIGTVFEKLFF
TGTGCCAGCACTATTGGAACAGTATTCGAAAAACTGTTTTTT
>NA|TRBV12-3/TRBV12-4|TRBJ1-1|few
CASSFTLETEAFF
TGTGCCAGCAGTTTCACCCTCGAAACTGAAGCTTTCTTT
>TRBD1|TRBV12-3/TRBV12-4|TRBJ1-2|many
CASSPDRFGGYTF
TGTGCCAGCAGTCCGGACAGGTTCGGTGGCTACACCTTC
>TRBD1|TRBV28|TRBJ2-1|few
CASSLSGGIINEQFF
TGTGCCAGCAGTTTGTCAGGGGGCATAATCAATGAGCAGTTCTTC
>NA|TRBV7-2|TRBJ2-3|many
CASSHSGLLRGSDTQYF
TGTGCCAGCAGCCACTCCGGACTTCTCCGGGGATCAGATACGCAGTATTTT
>NA|TRBV6-4|TRBJ2-1|many
CASSDSMWTWDSSYNEQFF
TGTGCCAGCAGTGACTCGATGTGGACTTGGGATAGCTCCTACAATGAGCAGTTCTTC
>NA|TRBV2|TRBJ2-3|many
CASNRGGTDTQYF
TGTGCCAGCAATAGAGGGGGGACAGATACGCAGTATTTT
>TRBD2|TRBV15|TRBJ2-1|many
CATSTLAGPYNEQFF
TGTGCCACCAGTACGCTAGCGGGTCCCTACAATGAGCAGTTCTTC
>NA|TRBV7-2|TRBJ2-3|many
CASSIGLVTDTQYF
TGTGCCAGCAGCATCGGACTCGTCACAGATACGCAGTATTTT
>TRBD2|TRBV29-1|TRBJ2-1|many
CSVQTSGGPPAYNEQFF
TGCAGCGTTCAGACTAGCGGGGGACCTCCTGCCTACAATGAGCAGTTCTTC
>NA|TRBV3-1|TRBJ2-7|many
CASSPREIYEQYF
TGTGCCAGCAGCCCGAGAGAGATCTACGAGCAGTACTTC
>TRBD2|TRBV20-1|TRBJ2-4|many
CSARAASGVPLAKNIQYF
TGCAGTGCTAGAGCCGCTAGCGGGGTACCATTAGCCAAAAACATTCAGTACTTC